This TCR beta chain is from a study of T cells expressing NK-cell markers. Overall study context: It was sorted CD3+CD56+NKG2C+, CD3+CD56+NKG2C- and CD3+CD56-NKG2C+ T cells that supplied the TCR beta repertoires.

TCRdb re-analyzed the 5' RACE reads; it lists each CDR3 protein once, without DNA. The sample totals 500,000 to 700,000 distinct CDR3 sequences. Germline V gives CDR1 MGHRA, CDR2 YSYEKL. The CDR3 is 15 residues long. Sequences were obtained from blood T cells: a sorted CD56 or NKG2C T cell subset, CD4+ or CD8+ T cells, or bulk PBMC T cells (not recorded which). This rearrangement joins TRBV4-1 to TRBJ2-3. The sequence derives from a man aged 18 to 35 in good health. This CDR3 is CASTHVGVNTDTQYF.